Each of the 9 T cell receptor beta chains below was sequenced from the same sample in a study of blood T cells in healthy people across ages (dated by TCRdb to about 2015). Preparation of the library involved 5' RACE. Sequencing was carried out with an Illumina HiSeq 2500. A second PCR of roughly 7 to 12 cycles was performed with a sample-barcoded 5' primer and a J-beta primer mix. TCRdb reprocessing: public reads trimmed at Q25 with fastp, clones called with MiXCR, in-frame beta chains kept. Rows are combined by CDR3 protein, so each entry shows the most common genes and DNA. The sample profile shows roughly 1,700,000 distinct CDR3 sequences; 28% of them were found once. 7.7% of the sample is in the top ten clones. The sequenced material came from blood. The receptors were gathered from a woman aged 30 to 39 in good health.

This clonotype was detected ten times or more. This rearrangement joins TRBV3-1 to TRBJ2-1; the match to TRBD2 covers 14 bases. CDR3 size: 15 residues. In germline, CDR1 is LGHDT, CDR2 YNNKEL (reference sequence). The V segment lost 3 bases and the J segment 12 bases; nucleotides outside the gene matches: 7. CDR3 residues: CASSHPGLAGEGQFF. CDR3 DNA sequence: TGTGCCAGCAGCCACCCGGGACTAGCGGGAGAGGGGCAGTTCTTC.

V is TRBV7-3 and J is TRBJ1-3; no firm D call. CDR1 SGHTA and CDR2 FQGTGA come from the germline V gene. The CDR3 contains 13 residues. The V end lost 1 base, the J end lost 2 bases, and 3 bases lay between the germline ends. The CDR3 here is CASSLMPGNTIYF. Here the CDR3 DNA reads TGTGCCAGCAGCTTAATGCCTGGAAACACCATATATTTT.

This clonotype was detected a few times. The V and J genes are TRBV10-3 and TRBJ2-7, with D possibly TRBD2 on 6 matching bases. Trimming took 7 bases from V and 2 from J, leaving 12 bases between them. Looked up from germline, CDR1 is ENHRY and CDR2 is SYGVKD. CDR3 length: 13 amino acids. CDR3 region: CAIKGLQAYEQYF. The CDR3 DNA is TGTGCCATCAAGGGACTGCAAGCCTACGAGCAGTACTTC.

This clonotype was seen a handful of times. J is TRBJ1-2 and V is TRBV6-1, with a possible D match to TRBD1 (5 bases). Germline V CDR1 and CDR2: MNHNS, SASEGT. CDR3 length: 13 residues. V dropped 8 bases and J dropped 8 bases, with 18 bases sitting between them. The CDR3 reads CASQVSGPGGYTF. The DNA of the CDR3 is TGTGCCAGCCAAGTATCGGGGCCGGGGGGCTACACCTTC.

V is TRBV7-3 and J is TRBJ2-7; TRBD2 agrees at 7 bases. Per the germline V gene, CDR1 is SGHTA and CDR2 is FQGTGA. The trim removed 3 bases at V and 2 bases at J, leaving 4 bases unmatched. The CDR3 runs 14 residues. Written as DNA, the CDR3 is TGTGCCAGCAGCTTGTGGAGCGGGGCCTACGAGCAGTACTTC. Protein: CASSLWSGAYEQYF.

This clonotype came up a few times. The chain recombines TRBV7-9 with TRBJ1-2; D call uncertain. Germline V gene data show CDR1 as SEHNR and CDR2 as FQNEAQ (reference sequence). V was cut by 1 base and J by 2 bases, with 11 bases left in between. The CDR3 covers 15 residues. The CDR3 sequence: CASSLGSRSNYGYTF. DNA for the CDR3: TGTGCCAGCAGCTTAGGGTCCCGTTCGAACTATGGCTACACCTTC.

Ten or more counts support this clonotype. The genes are TRBV7-9 and TRBJ2-1; 7 bases match TRBD1. J gave up 6 bases and V 6 bases, and 5 bases lay outside the gene matches. Germline CDR1 SEHNR, CDR2 FQNEAQ (reference sequence). There are 13 residues in the CDR3. The CDR3 loop reads CASRPDRANEQFF. DNA of the CDR3: TGTGCCAGCAGACCTGACAGGGCCAATGAGCAGTTCTTC.

As for this clonotype: A much more abundant neighbour one base away suggests this may be a read error. The chain recombines TRBV9 with TRBJ1-2, with a tentative D call TRBD1 (6 bases). This CDR3 has 13 residues. Germline V gives CDR1 SGDLS, CDR2 YYNGEE. The CDR3 sequence is CAGSVGAGDGYTF. The CDR3, as DNA: TGTGCCGGCAGCGTAGGGGCAGGGGATGGCTACACCTTC.

This clonotype was seen a handful of times. One end of the junction fails to match germline, which may point to a read error. This chain links TRBV29-1 with TRBJ2-3; D unresolved. Germline V gene lookup returns CDR1 SQVTM and CDR2 ANQGSEA. This CDR3 is built from 16 residues. The CDR3 DNA reads as TGCAGCGTTGAAGTGGTGGGCCCTCTAAGCACAGCTACGCAGTATTTT. It yields the protein CSVEVVGPLSTATQYF.